Shown below are 7 T cell receptor beta chains from a single sample sequenced in a study of blood T cells in healthy people across ages. Sample-barcoded 5' priming and a J-beta primer mix drove a second PCR of roughly 6 to 12 cycles. Each CDR3 protein is one row after TCRdb ran MiXCR on the 5' RACE reads. The sample has approximately 850,000 distinct CDR3 sequences; 58% are singletons. Sequencing input: blood. These receptors were taken from a man aged 25 to 40 in good health.

In this sample, this clonotype turned up a few times. The rearrangement links TRBV6-5 to TRBJ1-2; tentatively, D is TRBD1 (5 bases). This CDR3 comprises 15 residues. Trimming removed 1 base from V and 5 bases from J, with 14 bases in between. Germline-derived CDR1 and CDR2 are MNHEY and SVGAGI. The CDR3 loop reads CASSYLPKTEYGYTF. CDR3 DNA: TGTGCCAGCAGTTACTTACCGAAGACAGAGTATGGCTACACCTTC.

Many counts were recorded for this clonotype. The chain links TRBV3-1 to TRBJ2-4, with D unresolved. V was shortened by 3 bases and J by 3 bases, with 6 bases between the two germline ends. The CDR3 is 13 amino acids. Germline loops: CDR1 LGHDT, CDR2 YNNKEL (reference sequence). The CDR3 sequence: CASSQRGKNIQYF. CDR3 DNA: TGTGCCAGCAGCCAGCGTGGCAAAAACATTCAGTACTTC.

The chain uses TRBV7-8 and TRBJ1-4, with unresolved D. Per the germline V gene, CDR1 is SGHVS and CDR2 is FQNEAQ. CDR3 length: 16 amino acids. Trimming removed 0 bases from V and 4 bases from J, with 12 bases in between. In DNA, the CDR3 is TGTGCCAGCAGCTTAGCGTCGTGGGAGGTTAATGAAAAACTGTTTTTT. This translates into CASSLASWEVNEKLFF.

This clonotype has a handful of counts. The chain links TRBV12-3 or TRBV12-4 to TRBJ2-7, with D unclear. Trimming shortened V by 5 bases and J by 0 bases, and 8 bases separated the two germline ends. The length of the CDR3 is 13 residues. CDR3 amino acids: CASSVGISYEQYF. The CDR3 DNA is TGTGCCAGCAGTGTCGGCATCTCCTACGAGCAGTACTTC.

The V call is TRBV4-3, the J call TRBJ1-6; weak D call: TRBD1 (5 bases). The CDR3 contains 14 residues. Trimming took 7 bases from V and 3 from J, leaving 10 bases between them. The germline CDR1 and CDR2 sequences are LGHNA and YSLEER. In DNA, the CDR3 is TGCGCCAGCAATTCGGGGGACTATAATTCACCCCTCCACTTT. Protein: CASNSGDYNSPLHF.

In its sample, this clonotype was seen a few times. The chain links TRBV18 to TRBJ2-6, with D perhaps TRBD1 (6 bases). CDR1 KGHSH and CDR2 LQKENI come from the germline V gene. The V and J ends lost 8 bases and 0 bases respectively, with 8 bases between them. This CDR3 is built from 14 residues. Here the CDR3 reads CASAGASGANVLTF. CDR3 DNA: TGTGCCAGCGCAGGGGCCTCTGGGGCCAACGTCCTGACTTTC.

The genes are TRBV12-5 and TRBJ2-7, with TRBD2 matching 9 bases. Germline V gene sequence: CDR1 LGHNT, CDR2 FRNRAP. The CDR3 runs to 15 residues. V shed 6 bases, J shed 1 base, and the junction held 7 bases outside the gene matches. The CDR3 loop reads CASGLLAGVSYEQYF. Here the CDR3 DNA reads TGTGCTAGTGGACTACTAGCGGGTGTATCCTACGAGCAGTACTTC.